Here is one TCR beta chain with its context. No antigen is known for it. Base quality data are lacking; no much larger clone is found one base away. The data stem from a study of identical twins (dated by TCRdb to the mid-2010s). Background on the whole study: TCR alpha and beta repertoires from monozygotic twins, unrelated adults of various ages and cord blood were deep-sequenced to test whether fetal clonotypes persist. Replicate twin experiments were performed at different times using different library preparation protocols to rule out contamination.

All donors were healthy Caucasians. Miltenyi CD45RO+ enrichment and human naive T-cell isolation kits were used to isolate memory (CD45RO+) and naive T cells from PBMC. V was cut back by 7 bases and J by 3 bases, leaving a gap of 18 bases between them. CDR1 and CDR2 are read off the germline V gene as SNHLY and FYNNEI. From the cysteine up to the phenylalanine, the CDR3 has a length of 15 residues. Of the read, only the CDR3 DNA is kept; its 45 bases are in frame from base 1. Libraries were prepared through 5' RACE. Sequencing was carried out with an Illumina HiSeq 2000. Template switching introduced a universal primer binding site; the final cDNA contained a unique molecular identifier, enabling accurate counting of TCR cDNA molecules. Specific primers in the conserved constant-segment region were used to synthesize first-strand cDNA for the TCR alpha and beta chains. Each cDNA library was double barcoded, with a SMART-Mk sample barcode plus Illumina barcodes, to control for contamination. TruSeq adapter sequences and Illumina sample barcodes were added in two successive PCR steps. TCR alpha and beta cDNA libraries were sequenced on the Illumina HiSeq platform with custom primers. The original pipeline was this. Unique molecular identifiers were extracted from raw reads with MiGEC, and CDR3 positions were determined with MiXCR. Recombination models were inferred per individual with the repgenHMM and IGoR tools using an EM algorithm. The analysis of shared clonotypes was done with the tcR package in R, with sharing normalized by the product of cloneset sizes. To study raw recombination free of thymic and clonal selection effects, out-of-frame nonproductive sequences were analyzed. The raw public data were reprocessed by TCRdb itself: fastp quality trimming at Q25, MiXCR clonotype calling, in-frame beta chains only. Records with the same CDR3 protein are collapsed into one entry carrying the most frequent genes and DNA. TCRdb, not the authors, supplied the V and J calls. The sample data list approximately 240,000 distinct CDR3 sequences, and around 15% of these were observed just once. The ten biggest clones cover around 8.9% of the sample.

Summary of the overall study and its limitations: Conclusions relied on cross-sectional statistical analysis, since the same donors could not be followed over many years. Zero-insertion analyses could be partly confounded by invariant T cells such as MAIT and iNKT, although diverse VJ usage argued against such confounding for most clonotypes. The excess sharing between twins in beta out-of-frame sequences was weaker because fewer shared sequences reduced the signal-to-noise ratio. Compared with coincidental sharing between unrelated individuals, out-of-frame TCR alpha sequences shared between twins had an excess of sequences with low generation probability. Fewer insertions were carried by abundant cord blood beta clonotypes, a similar but weaker trend appeared in young adult naive repertoires, and no such trend appeared in memory repertoires. Out-of-frame TCR alpha sharing in monozygotic twins was systematically underestimated by recombination models, whereas sharing between unrelated individuals was in agreement with the recombination models.

The sequenced material came from memory (CD45RO+) T cells sorted from blood. This specimen's cell subset or site label, per the study, means: CD45RO+ enriched T cells. The receptor comes from a woman between 18 and 29 years old in good health. The sequence links TRBV2 to TRBJ2-5, with TRBD2 tentatively as D gene (6 bases match). The nucleotide sequence is TGTGCCAGCAAGGACGGGGGAGCCGGAAAAGAGACCCAGTACTTC. This codes for CASKDGGAGKETQYF.